One sample yielded the 28 T cell receptor beta chains listed below, sequenced in a study of blood T cell repertoires in COVID-19. Measured with immunoSEQ multiplex PCR; TCRdb has only the in-frame clones, and not every one. Of hundreds of thousands of clones listed, approximately 88% are singletons. Input material: peripheral blood. These receptors came from a woman aged 30 to 39 who had recovered from COVID-19.

The V call is TRBV3-1 (or the pseudogene TRBV3-2), the J call TRBJ2-5; maybe TRBD2 (6 bases). The V gene's germline CDR1 is LGHDT and CDR2 YNNKEL (reference sequence). The CDR3 loop spans 13 amino acids. V gave up 3 bases and J gave up 3 bases, with 8 bases separating them. CDR3 bases: TGTGCCAGCAGCCACAGGGAGGAAGAGACCCAGTACTTC. Protein sequence: CASSHREEETQYF.

The chain links TRBV7-9 to TRBJ1-2; the match to TRBD1 covers 7 bases. Germline CDR1 reads SEHNR; CDR2 reads FQNEAQ (reference sequence). There are 16 residues in the CDR3. J was trimmed by 4 bases and V by 1 base; bases with no gene match: 9. The chain's CDR3 is CASSLVPGGVSYGYTF. The CDR3 DNA is TGTGCCAGCAGCTTAGTCCCAGGGGGAGTCAGCTATGGCTACACCTTC.

The CDR3 loop reads CASSSYRGNRPPLHF. The DNA for the CDR3 is TGTGCCAGCAGCTCGTACAGGGGAAACAGGCCACCCCTCCACTTT. The rearrangement uses TRBV5-5 and TRBJ1-6, with 7 bases that match TRBD1. The CDR3 length is 15 residues. Per the germline V gene, CDR1 is SGHKS and CDR2 is YYEKEE (reference sequence). V lost 3 bases, J lost 11 bases, and 11 bases stayed unmatched.

The chain uses TRBV2 and TRBJ1-2; D unclear. V was cut by 7 bases and J by 8 bases, with 23 bases left in between. The CDR3 runs 15 residues. Germline CDR1 reads SNHLY; CDR2 reads FYNNEI. The CDR3 sequence is CASIDGEGPGKGYTF. CDR3 bases: TGTGCCAGCATCGACGGGGAGGGTCCGGGGAAGGGCTACACCTTC.

The genes are TRBV7-2 and TRBJ2-5, with TRBD2 matching 8 bases. The CDR3 is 16 residues long. Losses at the gene ends were 3 bases for V and 1 base for J; bases not matched to a gene: 7. Germline V gene sequence: CDR1 SGHTA, CDR2 FQGNSA. The CDR3 bases are TGTGCCAGCAGCTTGAATCGGCGGGGGGCCCAAGAGACCCAGTACTTC. Translated: CASSLNRRGAQETQYF.

This chain connects TRBV12-3 or TRBV12-4 to TRBJ1-1; 7 positions match TRBD1. After removal of 5 bases from V and 10 bases from J, the junction contained 7 bases not matched to a gene. CDR3 length: 12 amino acids. In DNA form, the CDR3 reads TGTGCCAGCAGTCCTCGGGGACAGAGAGCTTTCTTT. This sequence encodes CASSPRGQRAFF.

The chain employs TRBV2 and TRBJ2-5, with 8 bases identical to TRBD2. The germline gives CDR1 SNHLY, CDR2 FYNNEI. V gave up 7 bases and J gave up 9 bases; unmatched junction bases: 22. This CDR3 has 17 residues. CDR3: CASIPGLAGGRGQSQYF. CDR3 DNA sequence: TGTGCCAGCATACCAGGACTAGCCGGGGGGAGGGGTCAGTCCCAGTACTTC.

The chain recombines TRBV30 with TRBJ1-1; 7 nucleotides match TRBD1. After removal of 4 bases from V and 0 bases from J, the junction contained 8 bases not matched to a gene. The CDR3 is 15 amino acids. Per germline, CDR1 GTSNPN and CDR2 SVGIG (reference sequence). CDR3 in amino acids: CAWKEGGLMNTEAFF. CDR3 coding DNA: TGTGCCTGGAAAGAAGGGGGCCTCATGAACACTGAAGCTTTCTTT.

The chain employs TRBV6-1 and TRBJ1-1; D not resolved. The CDR3 is 14 residues long. Germline lookup yields CDR1 MNHNS and CDR2 SASEGT. With 2 bases removed from V and 3 bases from J, the gap between germline ends came to 10 bases. CDR3 nucleotide sequence: TGTGCCAGCAGTGAAAGGTGGAGGGACACTGAAGCTTTCTTT. Its translation is CASSERWRDTEAFF.

The gene calls are TRBV2 and TRBJ1-1; D gene unclear. Germline loops: CDR1 SNHLY, CDR2 FYNNEI. The CDR3 has 13 amino acids. Trimming pared 8 bases from V and 6 bases from J, leaving 16 bases between. The CDR3: CASCTGRSAEAFF. In DNA, the CDR3 is TGTGCCAGCTGTACGGGAAGAAGCGCTGAAGCTTTCTTT. Looking up the rest from reference TRBV2 and TRBJ1-1 gives the full variable domain: EPEVTQTPSHQVTQMGQEVILRCVPISNHLYFYWYRQILGQKVEFLVSFYNNEISEKSEIFDDQFSVERPDGSNFTLKIRSTKLEDSAMYFCASCTGRSAEAFFGQGTRLTVV.

This clone appeared once. This sequence joins TRBV27 and TRBJ2-7; 8 bases match TRBD1. V was clipped by 5 bases and J by 0 bases; unmatched bases: 6. Germline values: CDR1 MNHEY, CDR2 SMNVEV (reference sequence). The CDR3 length is 15 residues. The chain's CDR3 is CASSTPDRDSYEQYF. The CDR3, as DNA: TGTGCCAGCAGTACCCCGGACAGGGACTCCTACGAGCAGTACTTC.

This chain links TRBV5-1 with TRBJ2-2; D is unclear. This CDR3 has 14 residues. Trimming left V 2 bases short and J 3 bases short, with 8 bases between. From germline, CDR1 is SGHRS and CDR2 YFSETQ. The CDR3 DNA sequence: TGCGCCAGCAGCTTTTCCGGGTACACCGGGGAGCTGTTTTTT. Translating gives CASSFSGYTGELFF. Drawing the rest from reference TRBV5-1 and TRBJ2-2, the complete variable domain is KAGVTQTPRYLIKTRGQQVTLSCSPISGHRSVSWYQQTPGQGLQFLFEYFSETQRNKGNFPGRFSGRQFSNSRSEMNVSTLELGDSALYLCASSFSGYTGELFFGEGSRLTVL.

CDR3 in amino acids: CATSSPGENTEAFF. The DNA for the CDR3 is TGTGCCACCAGCAGCCCAGGGGAGAACACTGAAGCTTTCTTT. The V gene is TRBV15, the J gene TRBJ1-1; a possible D gene is TRBD1 (6 bases). The CDR3 has 14 amino acids. V shed 3 bases and J shed 1 base, with 9 bases lying between them. Per germline, CDR1 LNHNV and CDR2 YYDKDF (reference sequence).

This clone has a single count. The chain joins TRBV7-3 to TRBJ2-5; no firm D call. Trimming removed 2 bases from V and 5 bases from J, with 9 bases in between. Germline CDR1 is SGHTA and CDR2 is FQGTGA. The CDR3 has 13 residues. CDR3 coding DNA: TGTGCCAGCAGCTTATCGCTCGGGGAGACCCAGTACTTC. Protein: CASSLSLGETQYF.

V gene TRBV4-1 combines with J gene TRBJ2-3, with 10 positions matching TRBD2. Germline CDR1 reads MGHRA; CDR2 reads YSYEKL. The trim removed 2 bases at V and 3 bases at J, leaving 5 bases unmatched. The CDR3 has 16 amino acids. The CDR3 reads CASSQLGLAETDTQYF. The DNA for the CDR3 is TGCGCCAGCAGCCAACTAGGACTAGCGGAAACAGATACGCAGTATTTT.

The chain has TRBV5-6 and TRBJ2-2; D may be TRBD1 (6 bases). V was pared by 2 bases and J by 2 bases, with 13 bases between. This CDR3 spans 16 amino acids. Germline V lookup: CDR1 SGHDT, CDR2 YYEEEE. CDR3 protein: CASSFGQWSNTGELFF. CDR3 in DNA: TGTGCCAGCAGCTTCGGACAGTGGAGCAACACCGGGGAGCTGTTTTTT.

The chain uses TRBV11-3 and TRBJ1-5; a possible D gene is TRBD1 (6 bases). This CDR3 region has 18 residues. Trimming removed 5 bases from V and 5 bases from J, with 25 bases in between. CDR1 is SGHNT and CDR2 is YENEEA in the germline V gene. CDR3 sequence: CASSLWGRGSRGDQPQHF. In DNA, the CDR3 is TGTGCCAGCAGCCTGTGGGGCAGGGGTAGTCGTGGTGATCAGCCCCAGCATTTT.

V gene TRBV7-2 combines with J gene TRBJ1-2, with D possibly TRBD1 on 5 matching bases. The CDR3 contains 14 residues. Between the trimmed V and J ends, which lost 1 base and 6 bases, there was a span of 12 bases. CDR1 is SGHTA and CDR2 is FQGNSA in the germline V gene. The CDR3 DNA sequence: TGTGCCAGCAGCTTAGGGCCCGGGGGGAATGGCTACACCTTC. Translating gives CASSLGPGGNGYTF.

The V gene is TRBV27, the J gene TRBJ2-7, with 7 bases aligning to TRBD1. This CDR3 region has 15 residues. With V trimmed by 6 bases and J by 2 bases, 10 bases remained unmatched. In germline, CDR1 is MNHEY, CDR2 SMNVEV (reference sequence). CDR3 in amino acids: CASRETGNSAYEQYF. The CDR3, as DNA: TGTGCCAGCAGGGAGACAGGGAATAGCGCCTACGAGCAGTACTTC.

The chain combines TRBV14 with TRBJ2-3; D remains unclear. The CDR3 totals 14 residues. V gave up 2 bases and J gave up 0 bases, with 6 bases separating them. Germline V gene data show CDR1 as SGHDN and CDR2 as FVKESK. As DNA, the CDR3 is TGTGCCAGCAGCCAATTCCAGAGCACAGATACGCAGTATTTT. Encoded protein: CASSQFQSTDTQYF.

This clone was found once. This rearrangement joins TRBV19 to TRBJ1-1, with a weak D call TRBD1 (6 bases). The CDR3 has 15 residues. Germline V lookup: CDR1 LNHDA, CDR2 SQIVND (reference sequence). Trimming removed 5 bases at V and 1 base at J, with 14 bases between. This CDR3 is CASSVQGAGNTEAFF. Here the CDR3 DNA reads TGTGCCAGTAGTGTACAGGGCGCGGGGAACACTGAAGCTTTCTTT.

V and J are TRBV7-9 and TRBJ2-3; TRBD1 matches at 10 bases. The CDR3 spans 16 residues. V lost 5 bases, J lost 4 bases, and 9 bases stayed unmatched. From germline, CDR1 is SEHNR and CDR2 FQNEAQ (reference sequence). DNA for the CDR3: TGTGCCAGCAGCCACCGACAGGGGGCTACGGCAGATACGCAGTATTTT. Protein: CASSHRQGATADTQYF.

This chain links TRBV5-8 with TRBJ1-5; no clear D gene. V shed 0 bases and J shed 7 bases, with 8 bases lying between them. Germline V gene sequence: CDR1 SGHTS, CDR2 YDEGEE. The CDR3 is made up of 13 amino acids. This CDR3 reads CASSLALEQPQHF. The CDR3 nucleotides are TGTGCCAGCAGCTTGGCCCTAGAACAGCCCCAGCATTTT.

The chain employs TRBV6-1 and TRBJ1-1; no clear D gene. The CDR3 covers 15 residues. Germline assignment: CDR1 MNHNS and CDR2 SASEGT. V was trimmed by 0 bases and J by 3 bases, leaving 11 bases between them. DNA for the CDR3: TGTGCCAGCAGTGAAGCGTGGCAGAGGGACACTGAAGCTTTCTTT. Amino acid sequence: CASSEAWQRDTEAFF.

The genes are TRBV7-9 and TRBJ2-7; maybe TRBD1 (5 bases). V was clipped by 0 bases and J by 4 bases, with 10 bases between them. Looked up from germline, CDR1 is SEHNR and CDR2 is FQNEAQ (reference sequence). CDR3 length: 14 amino acids. The CDR3 here is CASSLARGSYEQYF. The DNA of the CDR3 is TGTGCCAGCAGCTTAGCTAGGGGCAGTTACGAGCAGTACTTC.

As regards this clone: This sample includes further DNA sequences coding for the same CDR3. The chain uses TRBV18 and TRBJ1-5; TRBD1 aligns across 8 bases. This CDR3 spans 14 amino acids. Per the germline V gene, CDR1 is KGHSH and CDR2 is LQKENI. After removal of 3 bases from V and 7 bases from J, the junction contained 5 bases not matched to a gene. The CDR3, as DNA: TGTGCCAGCTCACCGGACAGGGAAGTCCAGCCCCAGCATTTT. Translation gives CASSPDREVQPQHF.

The chain uses TRBV19 and TRBJ2-2; no firm D call. Per germline, CDR1 LNHDA and CDR2 SQIVND (reference sequence). V lost 2 bases and J 11 bases, leaving 9 bases between the germline ends. This CDR3 has 12 residues. In DNA, the CDR3 is TGTGCCAGTAGTATATTTCCCTTTGAGCTGTTTTTT. Amino acid sequence: CASSIFPFELFF.

The chain links TRBV9 to TRBJ2-1, with 8 positions matching TRBD1. The V and J ends lost 4 bases and 6 bases, in that order; junction bases with no gene match: 9. CDR1 SGDLS and CDR2 YYNGEE come from the germline V gene. The CDR3 runs 15 residues. In DNA form, the CDR3 reads TGTGCCAGCAGCTCGGACAGGGATGGTCGCAATGAGCAGTTCTTC. Protein product: CASSSDRDGRNEQFF.